The 8 T cell receptor beta chains below come from one sample, sequenced in a study of T cells after yellow fever vaccination. MiXCR, applied by TCRdb to the 5' RACE reads, yields one record per CDR3 protein. Of fewer than 100,000 distinct CDR3 sequences in the sample, about 6% were seen once. Sequencing used CD8+ T cells sorted from PBMCs, obtained 10 days after the yellow fever booster vaccination. These receptors were taken from a man aged 18 to 30 who received the YFV17D yellow fever vaccine.

This clonotype was seen more than once but under ten times. The V and J genes are TRBV7-9 and TRBJ2-7; D is unclear. Trimming removed 5 bases at V and 2 bases at J, with 4 bases between. The germline V gene has CDR1 SEHNR and CDR2 FQNEAQ (reference sequence). The CDR3 is made up of 11 amino acids. The CDR3 DNA is TGTGCCAGCAGCCATACCTACGAGCAGTACTTC. Encoded protein: CASSHTYEQYF.

V gene TRBV5-1 combines with J gene TRBJ2-5; TRBD1 or TRBD2 may be the D gene (5 bases each). Germline CDR1 and CDR2: SGHRS and YFSETQ. V was trimmed by 4 bases and J by 1 base, leaving 11 bases between them. CDR3 length: 14 amino acids. CDR3 in amino acids: CASSAGDGQETQYF. The CDR3 DNA reads TGCGCCAGCAGCGCCGGGGACGGCCAAGAGACCCAGTACTTC.

V gene TRBV12-5 combines with J gene TRBJ2-2; perhaps D is TRBD1 or TRBD2 (5 bases each). Germline V gene sequence: CDR1 LGHNT, CDR2 FRNRAP. V gave up 4 bases and J gave up 1 base, with 13 bases separating them. The CDR3 is 16 amino acids. CDR3 nucleotide sequence: TGTGCTAGTGGTTCGGGACGACCCCGGAACACCGGGGAGCTGTTTTTT. Its protein is CASGSGRPRNTGELFF.

This clonotype appeared many times. The V and J genes are TRBV30 and TRBJ2-7; 9 bases fit TRBD1. The CDR3 is made up of 13 amino acids. J lost 2 bases, V lost 5 bases, and 4 bases had no gene match. Germline CDR1 reads GTSNPN; CDR2 reads SVGIG (reference sequence). The CDR3 protein is CAWGTGNTYEQYF. As DNA, the CDR3 is TGTGCCTGGGGGACAGGGAATACCTACGAGCAGTACTTC.

This clonotype has just a few counts. This sequence joins TRBV6-2 or TRBV6-3 and TRBJ2-7; 8 bases map to TRBD1. The CDR3 sequence is 14 residues long. Germline lookup yields CDR1 MNHEY and CDR2 SVGEGT. Trimming at V came to 2 bases and at J to 3 bases, leaving 3 bases not matched to a gene. The CDR3, as DNA: TGTGCCAGCAGTTACCCAGGGGGCAGCTACGAGCAGTACTTC. Protein sequence: CASSYPGGSYEQYF.

This clonotype was detected a few times. The rearrangement uses TRBV20-1 and TRBJ1-1, with D unresolved. Germline V gene lookup returns CDR1 DFQATT and CDR2 SNEGSKA (reference sequence). V was shortened by 4 bases and J by 3 bases, with 12 bases between the two germline ends. The CDR3 extends over 13 amino acids. CDR3 bases: TGCAGTGCTAAAGCAGGTGGAGACACTGAAGCTTTCTTT. It codes for CSAKAGGDTEAFF.

V and J are TRBV7-9 and TRBJ2-7; D ambiguous. V was shortened by 6 bases and J by 2 bases, with 8 bases between the two germline ends. CDR3 length: 12 amino acids. Germline assignment: CDR1 SEHNR and CDR2 FQNEAQ (reference sequence). The CDR3 protein is CASRGLTYEQYF. The DNA of the CDR3 is TGTGCCAGCAGAGGATTGACCTACGAGCAGTACTTC.

There are a few counts of this clonotype. This chain uses TRBV27 with TRBJ2-4; D may correspond to TRBD1 or TRBD2 (7 bases each). The CDR3 sequence is 16 residues long. CDR1 is MNHEY, CDR2 SMNVEV, per germline (reference sequence). Deletions cut 4 bases from V and 8 bases from J, with 21 bases between. The CDR3 DNA reads TGTGCCAGCAGTTCATTTCAGGGGGGGCCGATGTACATTCAGTACTTC. Translating it yields CASSSFQGGPMYIQYF.